The clone carrying this TCR beta chain appeared a single time. The antigen is undetermined. Trimming removed 3 bases at V and 6 bases at J, with 19 bases between. The V gene's germline CDR1 is SGHNT and CDR2 YYREEE (reference sequence). This CDR3 contains 15 residues. The PCR was carried out with 60 Vbeta primers and 13 Jbeta primers. Original processing methods: Unique TCR beta chains totaled 65 million to 95 million in a later count, with approximately 11 million of them shared. Here immunoSEQ multiplex PCR was the method, and the copy in TCRdb shows in-frame clones only, minus some. The V and J calls and clone size come from that table; D and trimming were worked out from the DNA. Altogether approximately 79,000 clones are present, around 79% being singletons, with the ten largest covering around 1.5%. These data belong to a study of cytomegalovirus exposure and HLA in healthy donors. Study-wide points: Highly shared variants forming one cluster were likely a sequencing artifact. Earlier findings revealed that most TCR beta V segments proved productive either about 87% or about 30% of the time.

The sample taken for sequencing was PBMCs. The rearrangement joins TRBV5-4 to TRBJ2-7, with a possible D match to TRBD2 (5 bases). The source is a man aged 35 to 55 in good health and CMV-seronegative. Here the CDR3 reads CASSSAPAGSSEQYF. The CDR3 nucleotides read TGTGCCAGCAGCTCCGCCCCGGCGGGCTCATCCGAGCAGTACTTC.